This entry is about one T cell receptor (beta chain). The data stem from a study of blood T cell repertoires in COVID-19. Study-wide background: The United States, Italy and Spain were the sources of the acute and convalescent COVID-19 samples. T cells, B-cell-depleted T cells, or PBMCs provided the cDNA or gDNA that served as material.

As originally analysed: It was from reference gene primer amplification that nucleated cell counts were estimated. The table came from immunoSEQ multiplex PCR; TCRdb's copy has only in-frame clones and leaves some out. D and trimming come from the DNA, and the V and J calls and clone size come from that table. The table records about 270,000 clones, around nine tenths of them present only once. This CDR3 is 16 amino acids long. Looked up from germline, CDR1 is SGHTA and CDR2 is FQGTGA. V was clipped by 2 bases and J by 3 bases; unmatched bases: 6. The sequenced material came from peripheral blood. The clonotype was recovered from a man aged 40-55 years with active or convalescent COVID-19. The chain carries TRBV7-3 and TRBJ2-1; 8 nucleotides line up with TRBD2. CDR3 loop: CASSLERGLSYNEQFF. The CDR3 DNA reads as TGTGCCAGCAGCTTAGAGCGGGGGCTCAGCTACAATGAGCAGTTCTTC.